This T cell receptor (beta chain) was sequenced for a study of blood T cells in healthy people across ages. Points from the study as a whole: The diversity estimates, figures obtained from one million T cells, were considered underestimates.

Details on this clonotype: Its target is not known.

This CDR3 spans 13 amino acids. J lost 2 bases, V lost 6 bases, and 6 bases had no gene match. Germline-derived CDR1 and CDR2 are DFQATT and SNEGSKA (reference sequence). For the second PCR, which ran for about 6 to 11 cycles, a sample-barcoded 5' primer and a J-beta primer mix were used. One entry per CDR3 protein results from TCRdb running MiXCR on the 5' RACE reads. The table includes roughly 800,000 distinct CDR3 sequences, roughly 50% detected once. This TCR derives from a man younger than 40 in good health. The rearrangement uses TRBV20-1 and TRBJ2-5, with 7 nucleotides matching TRBD1. Sequenced material: blood. For the CDR3, the DNA is TGCAGTGCCATAGGGGGCAGTCAAGAGACCCAGTACTTC. Residues: CSAIGGSQETQYF.